These 7 T cell receptor beta chains originate from one sample sequenced in a study of blood T cell repertoires in COVID-19. Sequencing used immunoSEQ multiplex PCR; TCRdb keeps in-frame clones, though not all of them. This table holds around 160,000 clones, around 86% found once. Sequenced input: peripheral blood. These receptors all stem from a man aged 80 or over with acute or convalescent COVID-19.

CDR3 DNA: TGTGCCAGCAGCCCGACAGGGTGGACTGAAGCTTTCTTT. It specifies CASSPTGWTEAFF. V usage is TRBV12-3 or TRBV12-4 and J usage is TRBJ1-1, with 7 bases matching TRBD1. The CDR3 sequence is 13 residues long. The V segment lost 6 bases and the J segment 5 bases; nucleotides outside the gene matches: 6.

This chain uses TRBV7-9 with TRBJ2-3, with 9 nucleotides matching TRBD1. This CDR3 has 15 amino acids. The V and J ends lost 3 bases and 2 bases, in that order; junction bases with no gene match: 3. CDR1 SEHNR and CDR2 FQNEAQ come from the germline V gene (reference sequence). CDR3 sequence reads: CASSLGQGDTDTQYF. DNA of the CDR3: TGTGCCAGCAGCTTGGGACAGGGAGACACAGATACGCAGTATTTT.

The CDR3 loop reads CASSRQWNTEAFF. CDR3 DNA sequence: TGTGCCAGTAGTAGGCAGTGGAACACTGAAGCTTTCTTT. The V call is TRBV19, the J call TRBJ1-1; D is unresolved. Germline lookup yields CDR1 LNHDA and CDR2 SQIVND (reference sequence). Deletions cut 4 bases from V and 1 base from J, with 7 bases between. The CDR3 runs 13 residues.

The rearrangement links TRBV3-1 (or the pseudogene TRBV3-2) to TRBJ2-3, with TRBD2 identical over 9 bases. The CDR3 contains 18 residues. Germline CDR1 reads LGHDT; CDR2 reads YNNKEL (reference sequence). The J segment lost 0 bases and the V segment lost 1 base, leaving 8 bases of the junction unmatched. The CDR3 protein is CASSQGTSGYGSTDTQYF. The CDR3 DNA is TGTGCCAGCAGCCAAGGTACTAGCGGGTATGGTAGCACAGATACGCAGTATTTT.

The chain joins TRBV30 to TRBJ1-3; D unclear. The CDR3 is 12 residues long. Germline V gene lookup returns CDR1 GTSNPN and CDR2 SVGIG (reference sequence). Trimming pared 5 bases from V and 4 bases from J, leaving 9 bases between. CDR3 loop: CAWAPKGNTIYF. CDR3 DNA: TGTGCCTGGGCCCCAAAAGGAAACACCATATATTTT.

The rearrangement joins TRBV5-5 to TRBJ2-1; 9 bases are shared with TRBD2. Germline-derived CDR1 and CDR2 are SGHKS and YYEKEE (reference sequence). CDR3 size: 15 residues. Trimming at V came to 5 bases and at J to 4 bases, leaving 7 bases not matched to a gene. For the CDR3, the DNA is TGTGCCAGCAGACTCGCTAGCGGGACTTACAATGAGCAGTTCTTC. Protein sequence: CASRLASGTYNEQFF.

This chain connects TRBV5-1 to TRBJ2-5; tentatively, D is TRBD2 (6 bases). The CDR3 length is 14 residues. Trimming cost V 5 bases and J 2 bases, with 13 bases left between them. Germline lookup yields CDR1 SGHRS and CDR2 YFSETQ. CDR3 in amino acids: CASSGGTKQETQYF. CDR3 nucleotide sequence: TGCGCCAGCAGTGGGGGGACCAAACAAGAGACCCAGTACTTC.